A single TCR beta chain is shown here with its context. The antigen is not known. When replicate PCRs were run on unsorted PBMC, they used around 0.3 ug DNA, 25,000 to 35,000 T cell genomes. Unsorted PBMC DNA went through sequencing on ten immunoSEQ deep assay plates. Sequenced by immunoSEQ multiplex PCR; TCRdb stores in-frame clones only, minus some. The table has more than 400,000 clones, about 78% seen once. These data originate in a study of shared clonotypes between healthy human individuals. Only Caucasian adults living in Nashville, Tennessee made up the donor group. The CDR3 runs to 14 residues. CDR1 is SGHRS and CDR2 is YFSETQ in the germline V gene. V lost 3 bases to trimming and J lost 1 base; unmatched junction nucleotides: 1. General study results and limits: The researchers took only blood, and tissue repertoires probably look different.

The receptor comes from a middle-aged woman in good health. Some clones in this sample may be carry-over from other donors' samples. This chain joins TRBV5-1 and TRBJ1-1, with 9 positions matching TRBD1. Sample: PBMCs. Written as DNA, the CDR3 is TGCGCCAGCAGCTCGGACAGGGGGAACACTGAAGCTTTCTTT. It yields the protein CASSSDRGNTEAFF.